This TCR beta chain is from a study of neurological immune-mediated disorders. Study-level background: Relapsing-remitting forms accounted for about 90% of the roughly 34 multiple sclerosis patients and secondary progressive forms for 3.

TCRdb reprocessed the 5' RACE reads with MiXCR, giving one entry per CDR3 protein. The table has around 70,000 distinct CDR3 sequences, about 5% seen once. The CDR3 has 13 amino acids. J lost 4 bases, V lost 5 bases, and 4 bases had no gene match. Per the germline V gene, CDR1 is MNHEY and CDR2 is SVGAGI. The source of this sequence is a woman in her 70s with multiple sclerosis. The chain combines TRBV6-5 with TRBJ2-7; 8 nucleotides agree with TRBD2. The sequenced material came from PBMCs. The CDR3 spells CASSGASGYEQYF. In DNA form, the CDR3 reads TGTGCCAGCAGTGGGGCTAGCGGGTACGAGCAGTACTTC.